Below are 27 T cell receptor beta chains sequenced from a single sample in a study of technical replicates of blood from a handful of donors. TCRdb keeps only in-frame clones here, not all; method: immunoSEQ multiplex PCR. The sample includes 68,000 or so clones, almost 95% of them seen just once. The source material was T cells isolated from PBMCs. These receptors were collected from a human donor in good health.

J is TRBJ2-5 and V is TRBV7-2; perhaps TRBD1 as D (6 bases). V was shortened by 5 bases and J by 2 bases, with 12 bases between the two germline ends. The germline gives CDR1 SGHTA, CDR2 FQGNSA. The CDR3 runs to 14 residues. CDR3 bases: TGTGCCAGCAGCCCCGGACAGCCTCAAGAGACCCAGTACTTC. Translation gives CASSPGQPQETQYF.

This chain connects TRBV11-1 to TRBJ1-1, with 11 bases that match TRBD1. The CDR3 is 13 amino acids. From germline, CDR1 is SGHAT and CDR2 FQDESV (reference sequence). The junction had 2 bases not matched to a gene; V was cut back by 4 bases and J by 7 bases. The CDR3 protein is CASSWDRGYEAFF. In DNA, the CDR3 is TGTGCCAGCAGCTGGGACAGGGGGTATGAAGCTTTCTTT.

The chain carries TRBV29-1 and TRBJ2-7, with 7 bases fitting TRBD1. The CDR3 is 14 amino acids. Losses at the gene ends were 1 base for V and 1 base for J; bases not matched to a gene: 4. The germline V gene has CDR1 SQVTM and CDR2 ANQGSEA. DNA of the CDR3: TGCAGCGTTGAAGGACAGGGAAATTCCTACGAGCAGTACTTC. Its translation is CSVEGQGNSYEQYF.

The chain employs TRBV9 and TRBJ2-1; D gene uncertain. V was clipped by 2 bases and J by 2 bases, with 8 bases between them. This CDR3 has 14 amino acids. Germline-derived CDR1 and CDR2 are SGDLS and YYNGEE. The CDR3 DNA sequence: TGTGCCAGCAGCGTCTCGGGTACCTACAATGAGCAGTTCTTC. Protein: CASSVSGTYNEQFF.

The chain employs TRBV28 and TRBJ1-5; no clear D. CDR3 length: 14 residues. Trimming left V 5 bases short and J 7 bases short, with 15 bases between. Germline V gene data show CDR1 as MDHEN and CDR2 as SYDVKM. This CDR3 reads CASSLGFAGQPQHF. CDR3 coding DNA: TGTGCCAGCAGTCTAGGTTTTGCCGGACAGCCCCAGCATTTT.

This chain connects TRBV7-9 to TRBJ2-1; 9 bases align to TRBD2. The germline gives CDR1 SEHNR, CDR2 FQNEAQ (reference sequence). V shed 3 bases, J shed 4 bases, and the junction held 7 bases outside the gene matches. This CDR3 has 16 amino acids. CDR3: CASSFSVAGVYNEQFF. The CDR3 DNA reads TGTGCCAGCAGCTTTTCTGTAGCGGGAGTTTACAATGAGCAGTTCTTC.

The chain employs TRBV4-3 and TRBJ2-3, with 13 bases aligning to TRBD2. The CDR3 is made up of 19 amino acids. Germline-derived CDR1 and CDR2 are LGHNA and YSLEER. V shed 5 bases, J shed 1 base, and the junction held 12 bases outside the gene matches. Written as DNA, the CDR3 is TGCGCCAGCAGCTTAGGACTAGCGGGAGTGATAGAAGGCACAGATACGCAGTATTTT. Translation: CASSLGLAGVIEGTDTQYF.

The genes are TRBV19 and TRBJ2-3; the match to TRBD1 covers 7 bases. Germline V gives CDR1 LNHDA, CDR2 SQIVND (reference sequence). V gave up 3 bases and J gave up 2 bases; unmatched junction bases: 5. The CDR3 contains 15 residues. The CDR3 spells CASSIWQGVTDTQYF. CDR3 sequence (DNA): TGTGCCAGTAGTATTTGGCAGGGGGTCACAGATACGCAGTATTTT. Full variable domain (rest looked up from reference TRBV19 and TRBJ2-3): DGGITQSPKYLFRKEGQNVTLSCEQNLNHDAMYWYRQDPGQGLRLIYYSQIVNDFQKGDIAEGYSVSREKKESFPLTVTSAQKNPTAFYLCASSIWQGVTDTQYFGPGTRLTVL.

The chain couples TRBV7-6 to TRBJ2-7, with a tentative D call TRBD1 (6 bases). V was shortened by 2 bases and J by 3 bases, with 11 bases between the two germline ends. CDR1 SGHVS and CDR2 FNYEAQ come from the germline V gene. The CDR3 covers 14 residues. This CDR3 reads CASSLKADSYEQYF. CDR3 in DNA: TGTGCCAGCAGCTTAAAGGCGGACAGCTACGAGCAGTACTTC.

The chain joins TRBV30 to TRBJ2-7; 7 positions match TRBD1. The CDR3 covers 15 residues. V was clipped by 0 bases and J by 0 bases; unmatched bases: 5. Germline CDR1 GTSNPN, CDR2 SVGIG (reference sequence). CDR3 DNA sequence: TGTGCCTGGAGTGTACGAGACAGGGACTCCTACGAGCAGTACTTC. Residues: CAWSVRDRDSYEQYF.

The chain is built from TRBV5-6 and TRBJ1-2; TRBD1 matches 9 bases. J was trimmed by 8 bases and V by 2 bases; bases with no gene match: 4. This CDR3 is built from 13 residues. Germline V lookup: CDR1 SGHDT, CDR2 YYEEEE. The CDR3 coding sequence is TGTGCCAGCAGCTTTTACAGGGGGCACGGCTACACCTTC. Residues: CASSFYRGHGYTF.

The V gene is TRBV30, the J gene TRBJ2-5; D remains ambiguous. CDR3 size: 12 residues. The V gene's germline CDR1 is GTSNPN and CDR2 SVGIG (reference sequence). Trimming removed 0 bases from V and 3 bases from J, with 5 bases in between. The CDR3 reads CAWSVIEETQYF. In nucleotides, the CDR3 is TGTGCCTGGAGTGTAATCGAAGAGACCCAGTACTTC.

This clone came up a few times. The V gene is TRBV6-5, the J gene TRBJ1-2; TRBD1 agrees at 9 bases. The CDR3 has 16 amino acids. Germline-derived CDR1 and CDR2 are MNHEY and SVGAGI. The trim removed 4 bases at V and 2 bases at J, leaving 8 bases unmatched. In DNA form, the CDR3 reads TGTGCCAGCAGTTTTGGTGAAACAGGGGGCAACTATGGCTACACCTTC. This translates into CASSFGETGGNYGYTF.

V usage is TRBV19 and J usage is TRBJ1-5; TRBD1 agrees at 10 bases. The J segment lost 4 bases and the V segment lost 4 bases, leaving 13 bases of the junction unmatched. The germline V gene has CDR1 LNHDA and CDR2 SQIVND (reference sequence). The CDR3 is 18 amino acids. In nucleotides, the CDR3 is TGTGCCAGTAGTACCTCCGGGACAGGGGTTTTGGGGAATCAGCCCCAGCATTTT. Its translation: CASSTSGTGVLGNQPQHF.

V gene TRBV4-1 combines with J gene TRBJ2-5; unclear D gene. This CDR3 comprises 13 residues. With 0 bases removed from V and 11 bases from J, the gap between germline ends came to 13 bases. Germline V lookup: CDR1 MGHRA, CDR2 YSYEKL. This CDR3 is CASSQDQLLVQYF. Written as DNA, the CDR3 is TGCGCCAGCAGCCAAGATCAACTCCTAGTACAGTACTTC.

The rearrangement uses TRBV15 and TRBJ2-7; D is unresolved. This CDR3 spans 15 amino acids. Trimming shortened V by 1 base and J by 1 base, and 11 bases separated the two germline ends. The germline gives CDR1 LNHNV, CDR2 YYDKDF (reference sequence). Here the CDR3 reads CATSRGLAWSYEQYF. The CDR3 coding sequence is TGTGCCACCAGCAGAGGATTGGCTTGGTCCTACGAGCAGTACTTC.

The J gene is TRBJ1-2, the V gene TRBV7-9; D possibly corresponds to TRBD1 (5 bases). The V end was cut by 1 base, the J end by 4 bases, with 13 bases between. The CDR3 is 15 amino acids. The germline V gene encodes CDR1 SEHNR and CDR2 FQNEAQ (reference sequence). The CDR3 nucleotides read TGTGCCAGCAGCTTAGATGAAGCAGGGATCTATGGCTACACCTTC. Translated: CASSLDEAGIYGYTF.

The chain carries TRBV7-3 and TRBJ2-2; D gene ambiguous. Trimming removed 5 bases from V and 6 bases from J, with 7 bases in between. This CDR3 spans 12 amino acids. Germline loops: CDR1 SGHTA, CDR2 FQGTGA. CDR3 bases: TGTGCCAGCAGCCTAGGAGCCGGGGAGCTGTTTTTT. Its translation is CASSLGAGELFF. Combining the CDR3 with reference TRBV7-3 and TRBJ2-2 gives the whole variable domain GAGVSQTPSNKVTEKGKYVELRCDPISGHTALYWYRQSLGQGPEFLIYFQGTGAADDSGLPNDRFFAVRPEGSVSTLKIQRTERGDSAVYLCASSLGAGELFFGEGSRLTVL.

The V and J genes are TRBV18 and TRBJ1-2, with 8 bases matching TRBD1. From germline, CDR1 is KGHSH and CDR2 LQKENI. The trim removed 3 bases at V and 2 bases at J, leaving 5 bases unmatched. This CDR3 region has 15 residues. The CDR3 sequence is CASSPRTGQNYGYTF. CDR3 DNA: TGTGCCAGCTCACCCCGGACAGGGCAGAACTATGGCTACACCTTC.

The chain combines TRBV29-1 with TRBJ2-7; possibly TRBD2 for D (7 bases). Deletions cut 5 bases from V and 2 bases from J, with 13 bases between. This CDR3 spans 13 amino acids. CDR1 and CDR2 from the germline V gene are SQVTM and ANQGSEA. The CDR3 region is CSVTTGRAYEQYF. The CDR3 nucleotides read TGCAGCGTTACTACAGGGAGGGCCTACGAGCAGTACTTC.

The rearrangement uses TRBV9 and TRBJ2-3, with TRBD2 as a possible D gene (6 bases). Germline CDR1 SGDLS, CDR2 YYNGEE. This CDR3 is 13 amino acids long. V was cut by 3 bases and J by 4 bases, with 9 bases left in between. CDR3 sequence reads: CASSEEGSDTQYF. In DNA form, the CDR3 reads TGTGCCAGCAGCGAGGAGGGGTCAGATACGCAGTATTTT.

The rearrangement joins TRBV6-1 to TRBJ2-7; tentatively, D is TRBD1 (6 bases). This CDR3 spans 15 amino acids. CDR1 is MNHNS and CDR2 is SASEGT in the germline V gene. Trimming removed 0 bases at V and 3 bases at J, with 12 bases between. The CDR3 sequence is CASSEATGSLYEQYF. The CDR3 DNA sequence: TGTGCCAGCAGTGAAGCCACAGGGTCGCTCTACGAGCAGTACTTC.

The table lists this clone with a count of one. The rearrangement joins TRBV28 to TRBJ2-7; D is unclear. V was cut by 1 base and J by 7 bases, with 14 bases left in between. Looked up from germline, CDR1 is MDHEN and CDR2 is SYDVKM. This CDR3 has 14 residues. Here the CDR3 reads CASSLSWVGGEQYF. The CDR3 coding sequence is TGTGCCAGCAGTTTATCTTGGGTCGGCGGAGAGCAGTACTTC. The whole variable domain, filled in from reference TRBV28 and TRBJ2-7, reads DVKVTQSSRYLVKRTGEKVFLECVQDMDHENMFWYRQDPGLGLRLIYFSYDVKMKEKGDIPEGYSVSREKKERFSLILESASTNQTSMYLCASSLSWVGGEQYFGPGTRLTVT.

J is TRBJ2-1 and V is TRBV19; 14 bases are shared with TRBD2. V shed 3 bases and J 7 bases; nucleotides not matched to a gene: 11. Germline values: CDR1 LNHDA, CDR2 SQIVND (reference sequence). This CDR3 spans 18 amino acids. Here the CDR3 reads CASSILLLRTSGRNEQFF. The CDR3, as DNA: TGTGCCAGTAGTATCCTCCTCTTGAGGACTAGCGGGAGGAATGAGCAGTTCTTC. Full variable domain (rest looked up from reference TRBV19 and TRBJ2-1): DGGITQSPKYLFRKEGQNVTLSCEQNLNHDAMYWYRQDPGQGLRLIYYSQIVNDFQKGDIAEGYSVSREKKESFPLTVTSAQKNPTAFYLCASSILLLRTSGRNEQFFGPGTRLTVL.

The J gene is TRBJ2-7, the V gene TRBV5-1, with D tentatively TRBD1 (5 bases). The V gene lost 2 bases and the J gene lost 2 bases, with 11 bases spanning the gap. This CDR3 comprises 14 residues. The germline V gene has CDR1 SGHRS and CDR2 YFSETQ. The CDR3 DNA is TGCGCCAGCAGCTTAACGCAGGGCCCCTACGAGCAGTACTTC. Protein sequence: CASSLTQGPYEQYF.

V gene TRBV30 combines with J gene TRBJ1-5, with a weak D call TRBD1 (5 bases). Germline CDR1 is GTSNPN and CDR2 is SVGIG (reference sequence). There are 14 residues in the CDR3. Trimming cost V 5 bases and J 3 bases, with 14 bases left between them. CDR3: CAWRGVLDNQPQHF. In nucleotides, the CDR3 is TGTGCCTGGCGGGGGGTCTTAGACAATCAGCCCCAGCATTTT. Full variable domain (missing parts from reference TRBV30 and TRBJ1-5): SQTIHQWPATLVQPVGSPLSLECTVEGTSNPNLYWYRQAAGRGLQLLFYSVGIGQISSEVPQNLSASRPQDRQFILSSKKLLLSDSGFYLCAWRGVLDNQPQHFGDGTRLSIL.

The rearrangement links TRBV11-2 to TRBJ2-1; perhaps TRBD2 as D (6 bases). From germline, CDR1 is SGHAT and CDR2 FQNNGV. This CDR3 contains 18 residues. V was clipped by 0 bases and J by 0 bases, with 15 bases between them. The CDR3, as DNA: TGTGCCAGCAGCTTAGATTGGAGGGAAACGAGCTCCTACAATGAGCAGTTCTTC. Translation: CASSLDWRETSSYNEQFF.